This T cell receptor beta chain was recorded in a study of T cell responses to AZD1222 COVID-19 vaccine. Study-level results: Without day 14 samples, only post-peak T cell repertoires were studied. Females made up more of the donors, who were largely white British, and clonal diversity may have come out too low.

This table comes from immunoSEQ multiplex PCR, and its TCRdb copy is limited to in-frame clones, with some not included. The data show some 110,000 clones, 82% seen once. CDR3 length equals 14 residues. The V gene's germline CDR1 is MNHEY and CDR2 SVGAGI. V was pared by 6 bases and J by 4 bases, with 15 bases between. A note on this clone: The antigen is undetermined.

The chain links TRBV6-5 to TRBJ1-2; a weak D match, TRBD1 (5 bases). This material consisted of peripheral blood, taken on day 0 of AZD1222 vaccination. The receptor was isolated from an adult in good health. The CDR3 spells CASSIGGGSYGYTF. In DNA, the CDR3 is TGTGCCAGCAGCATCGGCGGGGGAAGCTATGGCTACACCTTC.